These T cell receptor beta chains were read from a single sample in a study of T cell responses to AZD1222 COVID-19 vaccine. Using immunoSEQ multiplex PCR, the repertoire was profiled, and TCRdb retains in-frame clones only, with some absent. The sample has more than 95,000 clones; around 85% are singletons. The sample in question was peripheral blood, obtained 28 days after the second AZD1222 dose. The receptors come from an adult who received the AZD1222 COVID-19 vaccine. CDR3s include the opening cysteine and the closing phenylalanine or tryptophan. The D gene is left open where the match is weak. Not every row has a clone size; where given, it reads once, few, many or a size class.

D gene: TRBD1; J gene: TRBJ1-5; V gene: TRBV9; clone size: NA; CDR3 protein: CASSRRTGGGQPQHF; CDR3 DNA: TGTGCCAGCAGCAGACGGACAGGGGGCGGTCAGCCCCAGCATTTT
D gene: NA; J gene: TRBJ1-5; V gene: TRBV2; clone size: NA; CDR3 protein: CASSRESYGNQPQHF; CDR3 DNA: TGTGCCAGCAGCCGGGAAAGCTATGGCAATCAGCCCCAGCATTTT
D gene: TRBD2; J gene: TRBJ2-2; V gene: TRBV19; clone size: NA; CDR3 protein: CASSQNGGAWAGELFF; CDR3 DNA: TGTGCCAGTAGCCAGAACGGGGGGGCCTGGGCCGGGGAGCTGTTTTTT
D gene: NA; J gene: TRBJ2-1; V gene: TRBV11-2; clone size: NA; CDR3 protein: CASSWTYENEQFF; CDR3 DNA: TGTGCCAGCAGCTGGACCTACGAAAATGAGCAGTTCTTC
D gene: NA; J gene: TRBJ1-3; V gene: TRBV5-1; clone size: NA; CDR3 protein: CASSLVSPGNTIYF; CDR3 DNA: TGCGCCAGCAGCTTGGTGTCACCTGGAAACACCATATATTTT
D gene: NA; J gene: TRBJ2-6; V gene: TRBV19; clone size: NA; CDR3 protein: CASRQGRGANVLTF; CDR3 DNA: TGTGCCAGTAGGCAGGGACGCGGGGCCAACGTCCTGACTTTC
D gene: NA; J gene: TRBJ2-2; V gene: TRBV4-1; clone size: NA; CDR3 protein: CASSPAKNTGELFF; CDR3 DNA: TGCGCCAGCAGCCCCGCAAAGAACACCGGGGAGCTGTTTTTT
D gene: TRBD1; J gene: TRBJ1-1; V gene: TRBV5-1; clone size: NA; CDR3 protein: CASRQTGQAEAFF; CDR3 DNA: TGCGCCAGCAGACAGACAGGGCAGGCTGAAGCTTTCTTT
D gene: NA; J gene: TRBJ1-5; V gene: TRBV24-1; clone size: NA; CDR3 protein: CATSDTSRSNQPQHF; CDR3 DNA: TGTGCCACCAGTGACACCAGCCGGAGCAATCAGCCCCAGCATTTT
D gene: NA; J gene: TRBJ1-3; V gene: TRBV5-4; clone size: NA; CDR3 protein: CASSAQNSGNTIYF; CDR3 DNA: TGTGCCAGCAGCGCTCAGAACTCTGGAAACACCATATATTTT
D gene: NA; J gene: TRBJ2-7; V gene: TRBV28; clone size: few; CDR3 protein: CASNPRTVVYEQYF; CDR3 DNA: TGTGCCAGCAACCCCAGGACAGTAGTCTACGAGCAGTACTTC
D gene: NA; J gene: TRBJ1-1; V gene: TRBV5-6; clone size: NA; CDR3 protein: CASSQLGAGPNTEAFF; CDR3 DNA: TGTGCCAGCAGCCAGCTAGGGGCAGGGCCTAACACTGAAGCTTTCTTT
D gene: NA; J gene: TRBJ1-4; V gene: TRBV2; clone size: NA; CDR3 protein: CASSVSQGGKLFF; CDR3 DNA: TGTGCCAGCAGTGTTAGTCAGGGTGGAAAACTGTTTTTT
D gene: NA; J gene: TRBJ2-7; V gene: TRBV3-1/TRBV3-2; clone size: NA; CDR3 protein: CASSHIYEQYF; CDR3 DNA: TGTGCCAGCAGCCACATCTACGAGCAGTACTTC
D gene: NA; J gene: TRBJ2-7; V gene: TRBV2; clone size: NA; CDR3 protein: CASKWPNAMEQYF; CDR3 DNA: TGTGCCAGCAAGTGGCCGAACGCAATGGAGCAGTACTTC
D gene: TRBD1; J gene: TRBJ2-7; V gene: TRBV7-9; clone size: once; CDR3 protein: CASSSKTGRYEQYF; CDR3 DNA: TGTGCCAGCAGCTCAAAGACAGGGAGATACGAGCAGTACTTC
D gene: NA; J gene: TRBJ2-5; V gene: TRBV5-1; clone size: NA; CDR3 protein: CASSPGTQETQYF; CDR3 DNA: TGCGCCAGCAGCCCGGGGACGCAAGAGACCCAGTACTTC
D gene: NA; J gene: TRBJ2-1; V gene: TRBV20-1; clone size: NA; CDR3 protein: CSARGNNEQFF; CDR3 DNA: TGCAGTGCTAGAGGGAACAATGAGCAGTTCTTC
D gene: NA; J gene: TRBJ2-5; V gene: TRBV19; clone size: NA; CDR3 protein: CASSAAHAGETQYF; CDR3 DNA: TGTGCCAGTAGTGCGGCACATGCGGGGGAGACCCAGTACTTC
D gene: TRBD2; J gene: TRBJ2-7; V gene: TRBV5-1; clone size: NA; CDR3 protein: CASSSGLVSYEQYF; CDR3 DNA: TGCGCCAGCAGCTCGGGACTAGTGAGCTACGAGCAGTACTTC
D gene: NA; J gene: TRBJ1-5; V gene: TRBV7-2; clone size: NA; CDR3 protein: CASSPWAGSNQPQHF; CDR3 DNA: TGTGCCAGCAGCCCCTGGGCCGGTAGCAATCAGCCCCAGCATTTT
D gene: NA; J gene: TRBJ2-7; V gene: TRBV12-3/TRBV12-4; clone size: NA; CDR3 protein: CASRSPGDEQYF; CDR3 DNA: TGTGCCAGCAGATCACCCGGAGACGAGCAGTACTTC
D gene: NA; J gene: TRBJ1-2; V gene: TRBV21-1; clone size: NA; CDR3 protein: CASPPGSSRPVGTF; CDR3 DNA: TGTGCCAGCCCCCCGGGGAGTAGCCGACCGGTGGGCACCTTC
D gene: NA; J gene: TRBJ1-2; V gene: TRBV6-1; clone size: once; CDR3 protein: CASSEAYKDYGYTF; CDR3 DNA: TGTGCCAGCAGTGAAGCGTACAAAGACTATGGCTACACCTTC
D gene: TRBD2; J gene: TRBJ2-5; V gene: TRBV3-1/TRBV3-2; clone size: NA; CDR3 protein: CASRGQRGGAGVAQYF; CDR3 DNA: TGTGCCAGCAGGGGACAGCGGGGGGGCGCGGGTGTGGCCCAGTACTTC
D gene: NA; J gene: TRBJ2-2; V gene: TRBV28; clone size: NA; CDR3 protein: CASSLIRGPNTGELFF; CDR3 DNA: TGTGCCAGCAGCCTGATCAGGGGCCCGAACACCGGGGAGCTGTTTTTT
D gene: NA; J gene: TRBJ1-4; V gene: TRBV5-1; clone size: NA; CDR3 protein: CASRTPTNEKLFF; CDR3 DNA: TGCGCCAGCAGAACCCCAACTAATGAAAAACTGTTTTTT
D gene: NA; J gene: TRBJ1-1; V gene: TRBV10-2; clone size: few; CDR3 protein: CASSESSNTEAFF; CDR3 DNA: TGCGCCAGCAGTGAGTCCTCGAACACTGAAGCTTTCTTT
D gene: NA; J gene: TRBJ2-2; V gene: TRBV5-6; clone size: NA; CDR3 protein: CASSLVRAFTGELFF; CDR3 DNA: TGTGCCAGCAGCTTGGTACGGGCATTCACCGGGGAGCTGTTTTTT
D gene: NA; J gene: TRBJ1-5; V gene: TRBV5-1; clone size: NA; CDR3 protein: CASSWGELNQPQHF; CDR3 DNA: TGCGCCAGCAGCTGGGGGGAACTCAATCAGCCCCAGCATTTT
D gene: NA; J gene: TRBJ1-3; V gene: TRBV7-2; clone size: NA; CDR3 protein: CASSLSPAGNTIYF; CDR3 DNA: TGTGCCAGCAGCCTAAGCCCCGCTGGAAACACCATATATTTT
D gene: NA; J gene: TRBJ1-6; V gene: TRBV10-1; clone size: NA; CDR3 protein: CARGTNLYNSPLHF; CDR3 DNA: TGCGCCAGGGGGACAAACCTTTATAATTCACCCCTCCACTTT
D gene: NA; J gene: TRBJ1-1; V gene: TRBV6-6; clone size: once; CDR3 protein: CASSPGYDPLEAFF; CDR3 DNA: TGTGCCAGCAGCCCCGGTTACGATCCCCTTGAAGCTTTCTTT
D gene: NA; J gene: TRBJ1-1; V gene: TRBV2; clone size: NA; CDR3 protein: CASSLIGTEAFF; CDR3 DNA: TGTGCCAGCAGTTTGATTGGGACTGAAGCTTTCTTT
D gene: NA; J gene: TRBJ2-7; V gene: TRBV7-9; clone size: few; CDR3 protein: CASSFKDGSYEQYF; CDR3 DNA: TGTGCCAGCAGCTTCAAGGACGGGTCTTACGAGCAGTACTTC
D gene: TRBD2; J gene: TRBJ2-3; V gene: TRBV30; clone size: few; CDR3 protein: CAWSRTSGRTDTQYF; CDR3 DNA: TGTGCCTGGAGTCGGACTAGCGGGCGCACAGATACGCAGTATTTT
D gene: NA; J gene: TRBJ1-2; V gene: TRBV29-1; clone size: NA; CDR3 protein: CSVEVEGGYTF; CDR3 DNA: TGCAGCGTTGAGGTTGAGGGTGGCTACACCTTC
D gene: NA; J gene: TRBJ1-1; V gene: TRBV12-3/TRBV12-4; clone size: NA; CDR3 protein: CASSLWLHTEAFF; CDR3 DNA: TGTGCCAGCAGTTTATGGCTACACACTGAAGCTTTCTTT
D gene: NA; J gene: TRBJ1-3; V gene: TRBV4-1; clone size: NA; CDR3 protein: CASSQAPWGEPSGNTIYF; CDR3 DNA: TGCGCCAGCAGCCAAGCCCCTTGGGGAGAACCCTCTGGAAACACCATATATTTT
D gene: TRBD1; J gene: TRBJ2-7; V gene: TRBV7-2; clone size: few; CDR3 protein: CASSSRDRYEQYF; CDR3 DNA: TGTGCCAGCAGCTCCCGGGACAGATACGAGCAGTACTTC
D gene: NA; J gene: TRBJ1-2; V gene: TRBV24-1; clone size: NA; CDR3 protein: CATSDPTGYNGYTF; CDR3 DNA: TGTGCCACCAGTGATCCTACAGGGTACAATGGCTACACCTTC
D gene: TRBD1; J gene: TRBJ2-6; V gene: TRBV7-8; clone size: NA; CDR3 protein: CASTKPKQGDRSGANVLTF; CDR3 DNA: TGTGCCAGCACCAAACCGAAACAGGGGGACAGGTCTGGGGCCAACGTCCTGACTTTC
D gene: NA; J gene: TRBJ2-3; V gene: TRBV29-1; clone size: NA; CDR3 protein: CSVATRMGTDTQYF; CDR3 DNA: TGCAGCGTCGCCACTAGGATGGGCACAGATACGCAGTATTTT
D gene: TRBD2; J gene: TRBJ2-3; V gene: TRBV6-2/TRBV6-3; clone size: NA; CDR3 protein: CASSYGGGTDTQYF; CDR3 DNA: TGTGCCAGCAGTTACGGCGGGGGGACAGATACGCAGTATTTT
D gene: NA; J gene: TRBJ2-7; V gene: TRBV7-8; clone size: few; CDR3 protein: CASSLPGRLVEQYF; CDR3 DNA: TGTGCCAGCAGCTTACCAGGTCGACTTGTCGAGCAGTACTTC
D gene: NA; J gene: TRBJ1-3; V gene: TRBV5-6; clone size: NA; CDR3 protein: CASSFYPTAGNTIYF; CDR3 DNA: TGTGCCAGCAGCTTCTACCCGACAGCTGGAAACACCATATATTTT
D gene: NA; J gene: TRBJ1-6; V gene: TRBV2; clone size: NA; CDR3 protein: CASSEGAGTPYNSPLHF; CDR3 DNA: TGTGCCAGCAGTGAAGGGGCAGGGACCCCATATAATTCACCCCTCCACTTT
D gene: NA; J gene: TRBJ1-4; V gene: TRBV18; clone size: once; CDR3 protein: CASSPGGAAKEKLFF; CDR3 DNA: TGTGCCAGCTCACCAGGGGGGGCCGCAAAGGAAAAACTGTTTTTT
D gene: NA; J gene: TRBJ1-3; V gene: TRBV28; clone size: NA; CDR3 protein: CASSQNSGTLRNTIYF; CDR3 DNA: TGTGCCAGCAGTCAGAATTCCGGGACACTAAGAAACACCATATATTTT
D gene: TRBD1; J gene: TRBJ2-7; V gene: TRBV6-2/TRBV6-3; clone size: once; CDR3 protein: CASSYNTGGSSPYEQYF; CDR3 DNA: TGTGCCAGCAGTTACAACACAGGGGGCTCAAGTCCCTACGAGCAGTACTTC
D gene: TRBD2; J gene: TRBJ2-2; V gene: TRBV6-5; clone size: NA; CDR3 protein: CASSYSGGSNTGELFF; CDR3 DNA: TGTGCCAGCAGTTATAGCGGGGGGTCGAACACCGGGGAGCTGTTTTTT
D gene: TRBD1; J gene: TRBJ2-2; V gene: TRBV5-1; clone size: NA; CDR3 protein: CASSPIGQGGTGELFF; CDR3 DNA: TGCGCCAGCAGCCCCATCGGACAGGGAGGCACCGGGGAGCTGTTTTTT